One and the same sample provided the 32 T cell receptor beta chains below, sequenced in a study of blood T cell repertoires in COVID-19. Produced via immunoSEQ multiplex PCR; TCRdb's table is partial and in-frame only. The table has roughly 100,000 clones, roughly 92% seen once. The sample consisted of peripheral blood. These receptors all stem from a woman aged 50 to 60 with COVID-19, enrolled during active disease.

The chain joins TRBV6-5 to TRBJ1-1; weak D call: TRBD1 (5 bases). Germline-derived CDR1 and CDR2 are MNHEY and SVGAGI. The V end was cut by 8 bases, the J end by 0 bases, with 7 bases between. The CDR3 has 12 residues. The CDR3 nucleotides read TGTGCCAGCCTGACAGTGAACACTGAAGCTTTCTTT. This codes for CASLTVNTEAFF.

This clone came up a few times. The V call is TRBV6-1, the J call TRBJ2-5, with TRBD2 matching over 9 bases. CDR1 and CDR2 (germline): MNHNS, SASEGT. This CDR3 has 15 residues. V lost 0 bases and J lost 4; bases outside the gene matches: 3. The chain's CDR3 is CASSEARGGRETQYF. The CDR3 nucleotides are TGTGCCAGCAGTGAAGCGCGGGGGGGGAGAGAGACCCAGTACTTC.

The chain combines TRBV14 with TRBJ1-1; no reliable D call. Germline V CDR1 and CDR2: SGHDN, FVKESK. The CDR3 is 14 amino acids. V gave up 0 bases and J gave up 9 bases, with 14 bases separating them. The CDR3 nucleotides read TGTGCCAGCAGCCAAGAAGGGTCGAGCGGGCAAGCTTTCTTT. Protein product: CASSQEGSSGQAFF.

This clone showed up just a few times. The chain is built from TRBV5-1 and TRBJ1-6; 9 nucleotides align to TRBD1. The V and J ends lost 7 bases and 10 bases, in that order; junction bases with no gene match: 3. In germline, CDR1 is SGHRS, CDR2 YFSETQ. The CDR3 length is 12 residues. The DNA of the CDR3 is TGCGCCAGCGGGACAGGGCTGTCACCCCTCCACTTT. Protein: CASGTGLSPLHF.

The chain employs TRBV12-3 or TRBV12-4 and TRBJ1-4; D is uncertain. The CDR3 has 12 residues. V was clipped by 8 bases and J by 4 bases, with 8 bases between them. Here the CDR3 DNA reads TGTGCCAGCCGGCGGGGTAATGAAAAACTGTTTTTT. This translates into CASRRGNEKLFF.

In DNA, the CDR3 is TGTGCCAGGGGACTAGCGGGGGGGCGTTCGCAGTATTTT. It codes for CARGLAGGRSQYF. The V call is TRBV6-5, the J call TRBJ2-3; 16 bases match TRBD2. V was pared by 9 bases and J by 10 bases, with 4 bases of the junction left unmatched. CDR1 and CDR2 (germline): MNHEY, SVGAGI. This CDR3 comprises 13 residues.

V usage is TRBV2 and J usage is TRBJ1-1; unclear D gene. The CDR3 runs to 13 residues. Germline values: CDR1 SNHLY, CDR2 FYNNEI. V shed 1 base and J shed 11 bases, with 14 bases lying between them. The CDR3 protein is CASSEEWAPGAFF. In DNA form, the CDR3 reads TGTGCCAGCAGTGAAGAGTGGGCCCCTGGGGCTTTCTTT.

The sample holds one count of this clone. The chain has TRBV24-1 and TRBJ2-5; 8 bases fit TRBD2. V trimming: 1 base; J trimming: 7 bases; junction bases outside the gene matches: 4. Germline CDR1 and CDR2: KGHDR and SFDVKD. The CDR3 has 14 amino acids. In DNA, the CDR3 is TGTGCCACCAGTGATTTTAGCGGGGTGGGGACCCAGTACTTC. As protein: CATSDFSGVGTQYF.

The genes are TRBV10-1 and TRBJ2-2; D is unclear. The CDR3 is 13 residues long. Germline CDR1 WNHNN, CDR2 SYGVQD (reference sequence). Trimming shortened V by 3 bases and J by 4 bases, and 6 bases separated the two germline ends. DNA of the CDR3: TGCGCCAGCAGTGACTCCCTCACCGGGGAGCTGTTTTTT. Its translation: CASSDSLTGELFF.

The V call is TRBV19, the J call TRBJ1-2; the D gene is possibly TRBD1 (5 bases). Germline loops: CDR1 LNHDA, CDR2 SQIVND (reference sequence). This CDR3 has 13 amino acids. The V end lost 4 bases, the J end lost 3 bases, and 9 bases lay between the germline ends. This CDR3 is CASSTDKYYGYTF. Written as DNA, the CDR3 is TGTGCCAGTAGTACGGACAAGTACTATGGCTACACCTTC.

The rearrangement uses TRBV5-1 and TRBJ1-2; TRBD1 aligns across 11 bases. V lost 0 bases, J lost 8 bases, and 9 bases stayed unmatched. This CDR3 comprises 16 residues. In germline, CDR1 is SGHRS, CDR2 YFSETQ. The CDR3 bases are TGCGCCAGCAGCTTGGACGGGACAGGGGGAGGTTTAGGCTACACCTTC. Translating gives CASSLDGTGGGLGYTF.

The genes are TRBV5-1 and TRBJ1-6, with a tentative D call TRBD1 (5 bases). Deletions cut 1 base from V and 6 bases from J, with 11 bases between. Germline CDR1 is SGHRS and CDR2 is YFSETQ. This CDR3 contains 15 residues. In DNA form, the CDR3 reads TGCGCCAGCAGCTTGAGGGGAGGTAGTAATTCACCCCTCCACTTT. This codes for CASSLRGGSNSPLHF.

V and J are TRBV3-1 (or the pseudogene TRBV3-2) and TRBJ2-4; 12 nucleotides agree with TRBD1. The CDR3 extends over 15 amino acids. Unmatched junction bases numbered 12, after V lost 4 bases and J lost 14 bases. From germline, CDR1 is LGHDT and CDR2 YNNKEL (reference sequence). CDR3 region: CASSPGQGAKDMKYF. CDR3 in DNA: TGTGCCAGCAGCCCGGGACAGGGGGCGAAGGACATGAAGTACTTC.

This chain links TRBV7-2 with TRBJ1-4, with a tentative D call TRBD1 (5 bases). The V and J ends lost 5 bases and 8 bases respectively, with 18 bases between them. In germline, CDR1 is SGHTA, CDR2 FQGNSA. The CDR3 totals 15 residues. In DNA form, the CDR3 reads TGTGCCAGCAGCCCACTCTCAGGGAGGCGGGAAAAACTGTTTTTT. It specifies CASSPLSGRREKLFF.

V and J are TRBV7-8 and TRBJ2-1, with TRBD2 identical over 11 bases. Germline CDR1 and CDR2: SGHVS and FQNEAQ. The V gene end was trimmed by 4 bases and the J gene end by 4 bases; junction bases not matched to a gene: 6. CDR3 length: 16 residues. The CDR3 here is CASSSTSGGLYNEQFF. CDR3 nucleotides: TGTGCCAGCAGCTCTACTAGCGGGGGCCTTTACAATGAGCAGTTCTTC.

This chain uses TRBV7-9 with TRBJ1-1; D possibly corresponds to TRBD1 (6 bases). V was shortened by 3 bases and J by 2 bases, with 13 bases between the two germline ends. The CDR3 sequence is 15 residues long. Per germline, CDR1 SEHNR and CDR2 FQNEAQ (reference sequence). CDR3 bases: TGTGCCAGCAGCTTGTGGGCAGGGGTTAACACTGAAGCTTTCTTT. It specifies CASSLWAGVNTEAFF.

This chain connects TRBV6-5 to TRBJ1-2; 8 bases map to TRBD1. CDR1 and CDR2 (germline): MNHEY, SVGAGI. The length of the CDR3 is 14 residues. J gave up 1 base and V 6 bases, and 4 bases lay outside the gene matches. This chain's CDR3 is CASSRGQVNYGYTF. CDR3 coding DNA: TGTGCCAGCAGCCGGGGACAGGTTAACTATGGCTACACCTTC.

The CDR3: CATSISFSNQPQHF. CDR3 in DNA: TGTGCCACCAGTATTAGCTTTAGCAATCAGCCCCAGCATTTT. V gene TRBV15 combines with J gene TRBJ1-5, with D unresolved. CDR1 LNHNV and CDR2 YYDKDF come from the germline V gene (reference sequence). CDR3 length equals 14 residues. Trimming stripped 6 bases from V and 0 bases from J, with 9 bases between. Using reference TRBV15 and TRBJ1-5 for the parts outside the CDR3, the full variable domain is DAMVIQNPRYQVTQFGKPVTLSCSQTLNHNVMYWYQQKSSQAPKLLFHYYDKDFNNEADTPDNFQSRRPNTSFCFLDIRSPGLGDTAMYLCATSISFSNQPQHFGDGTRLSIL.

This sequence joins TRBV5-4 and TRBJ2-7; the D gene is possibly TRBD1 (6 bases). V was trimmed by 4 bases and J by 7 bases, leaving 15 bases between them. The CDR3 is 13 amino acids. Germline CDR1 SGHNT, CDR2 YYREEE (reference sequence). Here the CDR3 DNA reads TGTGCCAGCAGCCAACAGGGTCCGGGGGAGCAGTACTTC. Translating it yields CASSQQGPGEQYF.

The genes are TRBV19 and TRBJ1-3; D call uncertain. The V gene's germline CDR1 is LNHDA and CDR2 SQIVND (reference sequence). Trimming took off 1 base at V and 4 bases at J, with 5 bases between the two ends. This CDR3 is 13 amino acids long. CDR3 in DNA: TGTGCCAGTAGTATAGCGTTCGGAAACACCATATATTTT. As protein: CASSIAFGNTIYF.

V is TRBV12-3 or TRBV12-4 and J is TRBJ1-5; tentatively, D is TRBD1 (6 bases). The CDR3 has 13 residues. Trimming removed 2 bases at V and 5 bases at J, with 7 bases between. CDR3 DNA: TGTGCCAGCAGTTTACAGGGGTATCAGCCCCAGCATTTT. The encoded protein is CASSLQGYQPQHF.

This rearrangement joins TRBV14 to TRBJ1-3, with 7 positions matching TRBD1. Trimming cost V 1 base and J 0 bases; bases outside gene matches: 3. The CDR3 spans 16 residues. Germline CDR1 is SGHDN and CDR2 is FVKESK. The CDR3 spells CASSQVRGPSGNTIYF. CDR3 nucleotides: TGTGCCAGCAGCCAAGTAAGGGGGCCCTCTGGAAACACCATATATTTT.

The chain joins TRBV5-1 to TRBJ2-2; D might be TRBD1 (5 bases). Germline V gene sequence: CDR1 SGHRS, CDR2 YFSETQ. V was trimmed by 6 bases and J by 6 bases, leaving 9 bases between them. This CDR3 comprises 12 residues. In nucleotides, the CDR3 is TGCGCCAGCACCCAGGGATCCGGGGAGCTGTTTTTT. Encoded protein: CASTQGSGELFF.

The chain couples TRBV4-1 to TRBJ2-2; no firm D call. The V gene's germline CDR1 is MGHRA and CDR2 YSYEKL. With 7 bases removed from V and 1 base from J, the gap between germline ends came to 10 bases. The CDR3 has 14 residues. CDR3: CASTLVRNTGELFF. CDR3 bases: TGCGCCAGCACCTTAGTCCGGAACACCGGGGAGCTGTTTTTT.

The chain has TRBV12-5 and TRBJ2-1; 10 bases line up with TRBD1. The CDR3 is made up of 16 amino acids. V gave up 8 bases and J gave up 8 bases; unmatched junction bases: 15. Germline V lookup: CDR1 LGHNT, CDR2 FRNRAP. Here the CDR3 DNA reads TGTGCTAGTACCAATATTCCGGGACAGGGGCTCGATGAGCAGTTCTTC. It yields the protein CASTNIPGQGLDEQFF.

J is TRBJ2-2 and V is TRBV30; TRBD2 agrees at 8 bases. Per germline, CDR1 GTSNPN and CDR2 SVGIG (reference sequence). The CDR3 length is 15 residues. V trimming: 2 bases; J trimming: 6 bases; junction bases outside the gene matches: 8. DNA of the CDR3: TGTGCCTGGAGTCCAACGGGGGGGGCCGCCGGGGAGCTGTTTTTT. Protein: CAWSPTGGAAGELFF.

CDR3 residues: CALDDWRSGNTIYF. CDR3 nucleotides: TGTGCCTTAGATGACTGGCGCTCTGGAAACACCATATATTTT. V and J are TRBV30 and TRBJ1-3; D is uncertain. This CDR3 has 14 amino acids. Deletions cut 7 bases from V and 0 bases from J, with 13 bases between. Germline CDR1 and CDR2: GTSNPN and SVGIG (reference sequence).

The chain combines TRBV4-1 with TRBJ1-2; D not certain. The CDR3 extends over 16 amino acids. V shed 0 bases and J shed 5 bases, with 16 bases lying between them. CDR1 and CDR2 (germline): MGHRA, YSYEKL. CDR3 loop: CASSQDTEGLKYGYTF. The CDR3 DNA sequence: TGCGCCAGCAGCCAAGATACCGAGGGTTTAAAGTATGGCTACACCTTC.

The chain employs TRBV30 and TRBJ1-3, with D possibly matching TRBD1 (5 bases). CDR3 length: 15 residues. Germline CDR1 reads GTSNPN; CDR2 reads SVGIG (reference sequence). Trimming cost V 0 bases and J 0 bases, with 9 bases left between them. CDR3 amino acids: CAWSVRQLSGNTIYF. In DNA, the CDR3 is TGTGCCTGGAGTGTACGACAGCTCTCTGGAAACACCATATATTTT.

This chain uses TRBV30 with TRBJ1-2, with D perhaps matching TRBD1 (6 bases). Germline V gives CDR1 GTSNPN, CDR2 SVGIG (reference sequence). V shed 0 bases and J shed 0 bases, with 17 bases lying between them. The CDR3 contains 17 residues. Written as DNA, the CDR3 is TGTGCCTGGAGTGTCTTGGGGGGGCCACCCGCTAACTATGGCTACACCTTC. This codes for CAWSVLGGPPANYGYTF.

This chain uses TRBV28 with TRBJ1-5; 7 bases match TRBD1. The CDR3 is made up of 17 amino acids. Germline lookup yields CDR1 MDHEN and CDR2 SYDVKM. J gave up 0 bases and V 8 bases, and 13 bases lay outside the gene matches. CDR3 amino acids: CASPPEGRGFSNQPQHF. The DNA of the CDR3 is TGTGCCAGCCCCCCTGAGGGCAGGGGGTTTAGCAATCAGCCCCAGCATTTT.

This chain uses TRBV27 with TRBJ2-7; 7 bases line up with TRBD1. The length of the CDR3 is 15 residues. Germline assignment: CDR1 MNHEY and CDR2 SMNVEV (reference sequence). Trimming took 5 bases from V and 1 from J; bases not matched to a gene: 8. The CDR3 loop reads CASSPPRQGSYEQYV. CDR3 nucleotides: TGTGCCAGCAGTCCCCCCCGACAGGGTTCCTACGAGCAGTACGTC.